The sequence of this TCR beta chain was determined in a study of a mutant IDH1 vaccine in newly diagnosed glioma. Across the whole study: Every participant had undergone radiotherapy, temozolomide, or both before, and most underwent both.

This clone was seen a handful of times. Its antigen is as yet unknown. Time point reported: week 47, end of study. Mutant IDH1 20-mer peptide, at 300 ug, made up each vaccine dose, with topical imiquimod. The table came from immunoSEQ multiplex PCR; TCRdb's copy has only in-frame clones and leaves some out. The table has roughly 46,000 clones, roughly 84% seen once. Germline CDR1 is MDHEN and CDR2 is SYDVKM. V shed 5 bases and J 1 base; nucleotides not matched to a gene: 8. The CDR3 extends over 15 amino acids. The chain combines TRBV28 with TRBJ2-7, with 7 bases aligning to TRBD1. This clonotype was sampled from a woman aged 25 to 39 with glioma. Some clones in this sample may be carry-over from other donors' samples. Sequencing was performed on PBMCs, taken from a glioma patient whose treatment included an IDH1 peptide vaccine. The CDR3 coding sequence is TGTGCCAGCAGTCAGACAGGGTCGAGATCCTACGAGCAGTACTTC. This sequence encodes CASSQTGSRSYEQYF.